A selection of T cell receptor beta chains follows, all from one sample in a study of shared clonotypes between healthy human individuals. Sequenced by immunoSEQ multiplex PCR; TCRdb stores in-frame clones only, minus some. The table has some 200,000 clones, 90% to 95% seen once. Material for sequencing was naive CD4+ T cells sorted from blood. Receptors originate from a woman aged 25 to 45 in good health. Both conserved end residues are part of each CDR3. A D gene is named only where the DNA matches it firmly. A row's size may be missing; if present it is once, few, many or a size class.

>.|TRBJ1-1|.|14|TRBV5-1
TGCGCCAGCAGCTTGGAGGGTTCTGGCACTGAAGCTTTCTTT
CASSLEGSGTEAFF
>.|TRBJ1-3|.|14|TRBV5-4
TGTGCCAGCAGCTTGAGGGGATCTGCTAACACCATATATTTT
CASSLRGSANTIYF
>once|TRBJ2-1|TRBD2|16|TRBV5-4
TGTGCCAGCAGCTTGAAACTAGCGGGCGACTCGGATGAGCAGTTCTTC
CASSLKLAGDSDEQFF
>.|TRBJ2-7|.|11|TRBV10-3
TGTGCCATCAGCAACTTCTACGAGCAGTACTTC
CAISNFYEQYF
>.|TRBJ1-4|.|10|TRBV7-2
TGTGCCAGGGCGGTCGGCAGTCTGTTTTTT
CARAVGSLFF
>.|TRBJ2-3|.|15|TRBV10-3
TGTGCCATCAGTGAGTCGAAGGGTAGTGGGGATACGCAGTATTTT
CAISESKGSGDTQYF
>.|TRBJ2-7|.|16|TRBV19
TGTGCCAGTAGCTATACAAGCGCGCCGAGCTCCTACGAGCAGTACTTC
CASSYTSAPSSYEQYF
>.|TRBJ2-1|TRBD1|15|TRBV4-1
TGCGCCAGCAGCCCGACAGGGGAGAGGGTCAATGAGCAGTTCTTC
CASSPTGERVNEQFF
>.|TRBJ2-7|TRBD1|15|TRBV5-4
TGTGCCAGCAGCTTGGATCCGGGACAGGACTACGAGCAGTACTTC
CASSLDPGQDYEQYF
>.|TRBJ2-7|.|14|TRBV7-6
TGTGCCAGCAGCAGGGGGGGGAAACCCTACGAGCAGTACTTC
CASSRGGKPYEQYF
>.|TRBJ2-7|TRBD1|15|TRBV5-4
TGTGCCAGCTGGGATCTGGGGACAGGGTATTACGAGCAGTACTTC
CASWDLGTGYYEQYF
>.|TRBJ1-5|.|14|TRBV5-1
TGCGCCAGCAGCTTGTCTGGTGGCAATCAGCCCCAGCATTTT
CASSLSGGNQPQHF
>.|TRBJ2-1|TRBD2|16|TRBV4-1
TGCGCCAGCAGCCAACCACTAGCGGGAGTCCTCTATGAGCAGTTCTTC
CASSQPLAGVLYEQFF
>.|TRBJ2-7|.|14|TRBV10-3
TGTGCCATCAGTGAGAGGGGCAGCTCCTACGAGCAGTACTTC
CAISERGSSYEQYF
>.|TRBJ2-7|TRBD2|14|TRBV27
TGTGCCAGCAGACGAACCGGGACTACCTACGAGCAGTACTTC
CASRRTGTTYEQYF
>.|TRBJ1-1|TRBD1|13|TRBV5-1
TGCGCCAGCAGCAGGACAGGGAACACTGAAGCTTTCTTT
CASSRTGNTEAFF
>.|TRBJ1-2|.|14|TRBV6-5
TGTGCCAGCAGTCCCCTCGGGGTGGGCTATGGCTACACCTTC
CASSPLGVGYGYTF
>few|TRBJ1-2|TRBD1|14|TRBV2
TGTGCCAGCAGTCTGGGGACAGGCCAGGGAAGGCTCACCTTC
CASSLGTGQGRLTF
>.|TRBJ2-7|.|15|TRBV5-5
TGTGCCAGCAGCTTGGGTGGGCAGGCCCGAAACGAGCAGTACTTC
CASSLGGQARNEQYF
>.|TRBJ1-5|.|15|TRBV28
TGTGCCAGCAGTTTTGTGAATTATAGCAATCAGCCCCAGCATTTT
CASSFVNYSNQPQHF
>.|TRBJ1-4|.|14|TRBV2
TGTGCCAGCAGTCTGCGGGGTCGTGGTGAAAAACTGTTTTTT
CASSLRGRGEKLFF
>.|TRBJ1-1|.|14|TRBV7-6
TGTGCCAGCAGCTTAGGTGGGGGGATCACTGAAGCTTTCTTT
CASSLGGGITEAFF
>.|TRBJ2-7|.|14|TRBV5-1
TGCGCCAGCAGCTTGGCGCAGGGGAGGGACGAGCAGTACTTC
CASSLAQGRDEQYF
>.|TRBJ2-3|TRBD2|18|TRBV15
TGTGCCACCAGCGAGGGGACTAGCGGAGACCCGGGCCCAGATACGCAGTATTTT
CATSEGTSGDPGPDTQYF
>few|TRBJ1-5|TRBD1|14|TRBV19
TGTGCCAGTAGTACCGGGACAGGGGGTCAGCCCCAGCATTTT
CASSTGTGGQPQHF
>.|TRBJ1-2|.|15|TRBV7-9
TGTGCCAGCAGCTTAAAGCGTTGGCTCAACCTTGGCTACACCTTC
CASSLKRWLNLGYTF
>.|TRBJ2-7|TRBD2|15|TRBV2
TGTGCCAGCAGAACAGGACTAGCGGGCTCGTACGAGCAGTACTTC
CASRTGLAGSYEQYF
>once|TRBJ1-1|.|11|TRBV27
TGTGCCAGCAGTCGTAACACTGAAGCTTTCTTT
CASSRNTEAFF
>.|TRBJ2-6|.|15|TRBV5-1
TGCGCCAGCAGGATCGGGGCGCCCGGGGCCAACGTCCTGACTTTC
CASRIGAPGANVLTF
>once|TRBJ1-5|.|13|TRBV6-6
TGTGCCAGCAGTACTACAAGCAATCAGCCCCAGCATTTT
CASSTTSNQPQHF
>.|TRBJ2-7|TRBD2|15|TRBV7-9
TGTGCCAGCAGCCTACTCACTAGCGGAAACTACGAGCAGTACTTC
CASSLLTSGNYEQYF
>once|TRBJ2-2|.|16|TRBV11-2
TGTGCCAGCAGCTTATTCGGGATCGGGCGCACCGGGGAGCTGTTTTTT
CASSLFGIGRTGELFF
>.|TRBJ2-7|TRBD2|20|TRBV18
TGTGCCAGCTCACCACTTCCAAGGACTAGCGGGAGGGAAAACACCTACGAGCAGTACTTC
CASSPLPRTSGRENTYEQYF
>.|TRBJ2-2|.|14|TRBV5-1
TGCGCCAGCAGCTTGGGGTTCATTCCCGTGGAGCTGTTTTTT
CASSLGFIPVELFF
>.|TRBJ1-2|.|15|TRBV5-1
TGCGCCAGCAGCTTGGGGCCTCAGGGAAACTATGGCTACACCTTC
CASSLGPQGNYGYTF
>once|TRBJ2-2|.|14|TRBV2
TGTGCCAGCAGGGACTTGGCCAACACCGGGGAGCTGTTTTTT
CASRDLANTGELFF
>.|TRBJ2-7|.|13|TRBV27
TGTGCCAGGGGGGGTTCGGGAGACTACGAGCAGTACTTC
CARGGSGDYEQYF
>.|TRBJ1-4|TRBD1|15|TRBV28
TGTGCCAGCAGTCTCCCCGGGACAGGGGGTGAAAAACTGTTTTTT
CASSLPGTGGEKLFF